These T cell receptor beta chains were read from a single sample in a study of blood T cell repertoires in COVID-19. The method was immunoSEQ multiplex PCR; TCRdb's version includes in-frame clones alone and lacks a portion of them. Of some 280,000 clones listed, around four fifths are singletons. Input material: peripheral blood. All receptors derive from a woman between 45 and 60 years old with active or convalescent COVID-19. Both conserved end residues are part of each CDR3. The D gene is left open where the match is weak. Rows may omit the clone size; those that give it use once, few, many or a size class.

j_gene	d_gene	v_gene	abundance	CDR3nt	CDR3aa
TRBJ2-5	TRBD2	TRBV30	once	TGTGCCTGGAGTGCCGGGACTAGCGGGCCCCAAGAGACCCAGTACTTC	CAWSAGTSGPQETQYF
TRBJ2-1	-	TRBV2	-	TGTGCCAGCTATCAAGCCAGCGTATACAATGAGCAGTTCTTC	CASYQASVYNEQFF
TRBJ1-1	TRBD1	TRBV6-5	-	TGTGCCAGCAGTTACTTCGACAGGGGGGGGGCGCAAGCTTTCTTT	CASSYFDRGGAQAFF
TRBJ2-7	TRBD2	TRBV19	once	TGTGCCACGTCGGGGGGACAGGGGAGGAACGGGCTAGCGGGAGGGGGTTACGAGCAGTACTTC	CATSGGQGRNGLAGGGYEQYF
TRBJ2-3	TRBD2	TRBV6-5	-	TGTGCCAGCGGAATAAGCGGGAGTAGATCGGATACGCAGTATTTT	CASGISGSRSDTQYF
TRBJ2-1	TRBD2	TRBV9	-	TGTGCCAGCAGCGCAACTAGCGGGAACTACAATGAGCAGTTCTTC	CASSATSGNYNEQFF
TRBJ1-5	TRBD1	TRBV7-9	many	TGTGCCAGCAGCTTAGCCGGGACAGGGTCTAGCAATCAGCCCCAGCATTTT	CASSLAGTGSSNQPQHF
TRBJ2-3	TRBD1	TRBV2	-	TGTGCCAGCAGAGTGAGATTAGGGCGGACAGGGGGCGGCACAGATACGCAGTATTTT	CASRVRLGRTGGGTDTQYF
TRBJ2-7	-	TRBV15	-	TGTGCCACCTCCAGGGACGAGCGGGTCTACGAGCAGTACTTC	CATSRDERVYEQYF
TRBJ2-7	TRBD2	TRBV7-9	-	TGTGCCAGCAGCTTGACAGCGGGAGTGCAGTACTTC	CASSLTAGVQYF
TRBJ2-7	-	TRBV30	-	TGTGCCTGGAGTCCGTGGCGGGGAGGAAACTACGAGCAGTACTTC	CAWSPWRGGNYEQYF
TRBJ1-1	TRBD1	TRBV5-4	-	TGTGCCAGCAGCTTTTTCCAGGGGGCGGGGGTGAACACTGAAGCTTTCTTT	CASSFFQGAGVNTEAFF
TRBJ1-2	TRBD1	TRBV19	-	TGTGCCAGTAGTTCCCCAGGGGGCGGCTACACCTTC	CASSSPGGGYTF
TRBJ2-7	-	TRBV12-3/TRBV12-4	-	TGTGCCAGCAAGGACGAGGGAATATCCGAGCAGTACTTC	CASKDEGISEQYF
TRBJ2-7	-	TRBV5-1	-	TGCGCCAGCAGCTTAACCACAGACTACGAGCAGTACTTC	CASSLTTDYEQYF
TRBJ2-1	-	TRBV7-8	-	TGTGCCAGCAGCTCCGAGGGCCGGGGGATGGATGAGCAGTTCTTC	CASSSEGRGMDEQFF
TRBJ1-2	TRBD1	TRBV2	-	TGTGCCAGCAGCCCGGGACAGGGACGCCCCGGGGGCTACACCTTC	CASSPGQGRPGGYTF
TRBJ1-5	TRBD1	TRBV9	-	TGTGCCAGCAGCGTTACAGGGGATCAGCCCCAGCATTTT	CASSVTGDQPQHF
TRBJ1-1	-	TRBV7-9	-	TGTGCCAGCAGCTTAACCCAGTCCCCTGAAGCTTTCTTT	CASSLTQSPEAFF
TRBJ2-7	TRBD1	TRBV13	few	TGTGCCAGCAGCCCGGGACAGTCCCTCTACGAGCAGTACTTC	CASSPGQSLYEQYF
TRBJ2-5	TRBD2	TRBV3-1/TRBV3-2	-	TGTGCCAGCAGCCAAGGGCTAGCGGGAGGAAGTCGAGAGACCCAGTACTTC	CASSQGLAGGSRETQYF
TRBJ1-2	TRBD1	TRBV5-1	once	TGCGCCAGCAGCAGGACAGGGGGCTTGGACTATGGCTACACCTTC	CASSRTGGLDYGYTF
TRBJ2-2	TRBD2	TRBV7-8	-	TGTGCCAGCAGCTTGTCAGCGGGAGGGCCGTACACCGGGGAGCTGTTTTTT	CASSLSAGGPYTGELFF
TRBJ1-4	TRBD1	TRBV6-5	-	TGTGCCAGCAGTTCCTCGACAGGGGGCGAAAAACTGTTTTTT	CASSSSTGGEKLFF
TRBJ2-1	-	TRBV18	few	TGTGCCAGCTCACCCCCCCGCGGATCTTACAATGAGCAGTTCTTC	CASSPPRGSYNEQFF